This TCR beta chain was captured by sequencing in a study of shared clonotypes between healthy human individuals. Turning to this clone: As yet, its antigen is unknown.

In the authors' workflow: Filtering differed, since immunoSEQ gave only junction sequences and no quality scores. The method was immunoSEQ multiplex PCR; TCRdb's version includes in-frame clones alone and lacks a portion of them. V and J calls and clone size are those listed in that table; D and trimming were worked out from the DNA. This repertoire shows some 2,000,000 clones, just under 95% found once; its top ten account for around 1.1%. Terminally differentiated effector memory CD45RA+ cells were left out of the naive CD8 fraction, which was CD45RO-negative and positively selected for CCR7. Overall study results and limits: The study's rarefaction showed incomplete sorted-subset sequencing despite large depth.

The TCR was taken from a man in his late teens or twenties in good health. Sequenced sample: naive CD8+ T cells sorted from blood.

The CDR3 loop is CASSLQGGGTEAFF. The DNA for the CDR3 is TGTGCCAGTAGTCTCCAGGGGGGAGGGACTGAAGCTTTCTTT. The rearrangement links TRBV19 to TRBJ1-1; 7 nucleotides align to TRBD1. Germline trimming cut 5 bases from V and 5 bases from J; bases unmatched to any gene: 8. Germline V gene sequence: CDR1 LNHDA, CDR2 SQIVND (reference sequence). This CDR3 has 14 amino acids.